Described below is a single T cell receptor (beta chain) sequence and its context. This clonotype was observed many times. Its antigen has not been determined. Base quality data are lacking; no much larger clone is found one base away. Instrument used: Illumina NovaSeq 6000. Using 5'RACE with constant-segment primers, TCRalpha and TCRbeta cDNA libraries were constructed, with sample barcodes and unique molecular identifiers added in the process. Trizol reagent was used to extract RNA from every sample. Library amplification was performed in two PCR steps, and a second sample barcode and Illumina TruSeq adapters were introduced in the second step. The libraries were sequenced on an Illumina NovaSeq using 2 x 150 bp paired-end reads. The source study handled its data this way. The reads were demultiplexed and collapsed into UMI-guided consensus sequences using migec v1.2.7. Using mixcr v2.1.11, UMI consensuses were aligned to TRA and TRB V and J templates and then assembled into clonotypes. A clonotype was counted as expanded or contracted only when both edgeR and NoisET called the clonotype significant, with the noise models trained on biological replicates. For edgeR calls, the cutoffs were a false discovery rate-adjusted p below 0.01 and a log2 fold-change threshold of 1. As an exploratory analysis of dynamics, max-normalized trajectories of the 1000 most abundant clonotypes were examined with PCA combined with hierarchical clustering. Separately sequenced CD4+ and CD8+ repertoires were used to assign the CD4 or CD8 phenotype of responding clones. The public reads were reanalyzed by TCRdb: fastp trimming at Q25, MiXCR alignment, in-frame beta chains only. Identical CDR3 proteins give one entry, which carries the most common genes and DNA. The V and J calls were not made by the authors but by TCRdb's processing. Recorded for this sample are 25,000 to 30,000 distinct CDR3 sequences; about 16% of them occurred a single time. Roughly 1.5% of the sample rests with the top ten.

This sample is drawn from a study of T-cell memory formation after mild COVID-19 (dated by TCRdb to the early 2020s). Context from the whole study: TCR sequence clusters from the two donors were found to be largely donor specific. Two young, previously healthy adult volunteers, one female and one male, were included in the cohort. T-cell clones expanding and contracting after mild COVID-19 in a couple of donors were tracked by longitudinal TCRalpha and TCRbeta repertoire sequencing.

Findings and caveats that apply to the study as a whole: Some responding clones were detected in pre-infection memory, suggesting pre-existing cross-reactive memory T cells joined the SARS-CoV-2 response. The study included only a couple of mild cases, and larger cohorts that include severe cases with pre-infection samples were judged to be necessary. From day 15 to 85, contracting clones showed balanced CD4/CD8 phenotypes, whereas a second wave of clones that expanded from day 15 to 37 leaned towards CD4+. The second-wave clones that peaked on day 37 were not confirmed to be SARS-CoV-2 specific. Contracting CD4+ clones turned up mainly in the CM and EM memory subsets, whereas EMRA was where CD8+ clones were enriched.

In the germline V gene (reference sequence), CDR1 corresponds to GTSNPN and CDR2 to SVGIG. From the cysteine through the phenylalanine, the CDR3 covers 16 amino acids. Kept here is only the CDR3 DNA, which spans 48 bases and is read in frame from base 1. The junction carries 17 bases between V and J, which are trimmed by 4 bases and 4 bases respectively. Ficoll-Paque density gradient centrifugation was used to isolate PBMCs. Source material: PBMCs or a T cell subset sorted from them (not recorded which). The chain is made from TRBV30 and TRBJ2-6; a confident D gene designation cannot be given. The clonotype originates from an adult who had mild COVID-19 (a few samples of this study predate the infection). The sample titles of this study are shuffled in the database, so cell type and time point are left out. The DNA reads TGTGCCTGGATTGACAAATCCTTCTCCGGGGCCAACGTCCTGACTTTC. Translated, this is CAWIDKSFSGANVLTF.